A single sample is the source of the 8 T cell receptor beta chains below, sequenced in a study of blood T cell repertoires in COVID-19. The table came from immunoSEQ multiplex PCR; TCRdb's copy has only in-frame clones and leaves some out. The profile covers roughly 220,000 clones, with 80% to 85% appearing a single time and 3% to 3.5% taken by the ten largest. The source material was peripheral blood. Receptor source: a woman aged 25-40 years who had recovered from COVID-19.

The gene calls are TRBV5-1 and TRBJ2-7; 7 bases fit TRBD2. The germline CDR1 and CDR2 sequences are SGHRS and YFSETQ. CDR3 size: 16 residues. V shed 0 bases, J shed 1 base, and the junction held 7 bases outside the gene matches. The CDR3 sequence: CASSLGAASGSYEQYF. CDR3 nucleotide sequence: TGCGCCAGCAGCTTGGGGGCGGCTAGCGGATCCTACGAGCAGTACTTC.

The sample holds a few counts of this clone. The rearrangement links TRBV5-1 to TRBJ2-7, with 12 nucleotides matching TRBD2. The CDR3 is made up of 16 amino acids. Looked up from germline, CDR1 is SGHRS and CDR2 is YFSETQ. Trimming removed 0 bases from V and 2 bases from J; junction bases left unmatched: 3. The CDR3 protein is CASSLGWTSGTYEQYF. The DNA of the CDR3 is TGCGCCAGCAGCTTGGGTTGGACTAGCGGGACCTACGAGCAGTACTTC.

This clone appeared once. The rearrangement joins TRBV19 to TRBJ2-7, with TRBD2 identical over 8 bases. The V gene's germline CDR1 is LNHDA and CDR2 SQIVND (reference sequence). The CDR3 is 18 amino acids. Unmatched junction bases numbered 12, after V lost 1 base and J lost 1 base. As DNA, the CDR3 is TGTGCCAGTAGTATAGCTGGTAGCGGGAACCCTGAATCCTACGAGCAGTACTTC. This encodes CASSIAGSGNPESYEQYF.

The genes are TRBV7-2 and TRBJ2-7; TRBD1 agrees at 7 bases. V trimming: 6 bases; J trimming: 2 bases; junction bases outside the gene matches: 7. Germline assignment: CDR1 SGHTA and CDR2 FQGNSA. CDR3 length equals 14 residues. The CDR3 coding sequence is TGTGCCAGCAGGGTTGACAGGGTACCCTACGAGCAGTACTTC. Translating it yields CASRVDRVPYEQYF.

This chain connects TRBV4-1 to TRBJ2-1, with a weak D call TRBD2 (6 bases). V was shortened by 2 bases and J by 5 bases, with 19 bases between the two germline ends. This CDR3 contains 17 residues. In germline, CDR1 is MGHRA, CDR2 YSYEKL. The CDR3 here is CASSQYLWGLGDNEQFF. CDR3 nucleotides: TGCGCCAGCAGCCAATACCTATGGGGACTTGGAGACAATGAGCAGTTCTTC.

The V gene is TRBV7-6, the J gene TRBJ1-2; 8 nucleotides line up with TRBD1. Germline values: CDR1 SGHVS, CDR2 FNYEAQ. This CDR3 is built from 15 residues. After removal of 3 bases from V and 3 bases from J, the junction contained 6 bases not matched to a gene. This CDR3 reads CASSLGAGGDYGYTF. Written as DNA, the CDR3 is TGTGCCAGCAGCTTGGGGGCAGGGGGCGACTATGGCTACACCTTC.

The chain combines TRBV20-1 with TRBJ1-5; unclear D gene. The CDR3 contains 13 residues. Germline values: CDR1 DFQATT, CDR2 SNEGSKA (reference sequence). Trimming removed 3 bases from V and 2 bases from J, with 8 bases in between. The CDR3 loop reads CSASGQGNQPQHF. The DNA of the CDR3 is TGCAGTGCTAGTGGGCAGGGCAATCAGCCCCAGCATTTT.

The gene calls are TRBV24-1 and TRBJ2-5; 8 bases align to TRBD1. The V and J ends lost 8 bases and 5 bases, in that order; junction bases with no gene match: 6. The CDR3 spans 13 residues. The germline CDR1 and CDR2 sequences are KGHDR and SFDVKD. The CDR3 is CATTDRGLETQYF. CDR3 DNA sequence: TGTGCCACCACCGACAGGGGCTTGGAGACCCAGTACTTC.